These 16 T cell receptor beta chains share one sample of origin, sequenced in a study of T cell responses to AZD1222 COVID-19 vaccine. Profiled with immunoSEQ multiplex PCR; TCRdb holds only in-frame clones, not every one. The sample yields some 150,000 clones, 87% seen once. Sequenced material: peripheral blood, taken 28 days after the second AZD1222 dose. The receptors were sampled from an adult who received the AZD1222 COVID-19 vaccine.

This clone occurred once. This chain joins TRBV28 and TRBJ2-1; possibly TRBD2 for D (5 bases). Between the trimmed V and J ends, which lost 7 bases and 6 bases, there was a span of 10 bases. Germline V gene lookup returns CDR1 MDHEN and CDR2 SYDVKM. This CDR3 spans 12 amino acids. The CDR3, as DNA: TGTGCCAGCAAAGGGAGTTTCAATGAGCAGTTCTTC. Translating gives CASKGSFNEQFF.

V and J are TRBV9 and TRBJ2-3, with D uncertain. Germline values: CDR1 SGDLS, CDR2 YYNGEE. This CDR3 comprises 19 residues. The germline V and J ends were trimmed by 0 bases and 2 bases, with 22 bases remaining between them. The CDR3 DNA sequence: TGTGCCAGCAGCGTAGCTGAGCTCTCGGGTAATGGTAACACAGATACGCAGTATTTT. Amino acid sequence: CASSVAELSGNGNTDTQYF.

The chain has TRBV6-2 or TRBV6-3 and TRBJ1-2, with TRBD1 matching 10 bases. The CDR3 totals 14 residues. In germline, CDR1 is MNHEY, CDR2 SVGEGT. The J segment lost 8 bases and the V segment lost 5 bases, leaving 8 bases of the junction unmatched. The CDR3 region has the DNA TGTGCCAGCAGTACCCCCGGGACAGGGGAAGGCTACACCTTC. This sequence encodes CASSTPGTGEGYTF.

V gene TRBV6-2 or TRBV6-3 combines with J gene TRBJ2-2, with D uncertain. Trimming stripped 2 bases from V and 5 bases from J, with 9 bases between. CDR3 length equals 14 residues. Per the germline V gene, CDR1 is MNHEY and CDR2 is SVGEGT. The CDR3 nucleotides are TGTGCCAGCAGTTACGATCGGTGGACCGGGGAGCTGTTTTTT. Residues: CASSYDRWTGELFF.

This chain links TRBV30 with TRBJ2-2; D unresolved. V was cut by 0 bases and J by 7 bases, with 12 bases left in between. The CDR3 contains 14 residues. Per germline, CDR1 GTSNPN and CDR2 SVGIG (reference sequence). CDR3 nucleotide sequence: TGTGCCTGGAGTGTGTGGCGGTCAAGCGGGGAGCTGTTTTTT. Translated, it gives CAWSVWRSSGELFF.

The chain recombines TRBV28 with TRBJ1-6, with 8 nucleotides matching TRBD1. The CDR3 is 17 amino acids. Trimming cost V 5 bases and J 3 bases; bases outside gene matches: 9. From germline, CDR1 is MDHEN and CDR2 SYDVKM. The CDR3 region has the DNA TGTGCCAGCAGTCCGTGGACAGGGACCCACTATAATTCACCCCTCCACTTT. Translating it yields CASSPWTGTHYNSPLHF. The complete variable domain, with remaining parts taken from reference TRBV28 and TRBJ1-6, reads DVKVTQSSRYLVKRTGEKVFLECVQDMDHENMFWYRQDPGLGLRLIYFSYDVKMKEKGDIPEGYSVSREKKERFSLILESASTNQTSMYLCASSPWTGTHYNSPLHFGNGTRLTVT.

J is TRBJ1-2 and V is TRBV3-1 (or the pseudogene TRBV3-2), with 9 bases that match TRBD1. Germline V gene lookup returns CDR1 LGHDT and CDR2 YNNKEL (reference sequence). Trimming removed 1 base from V and 8 bases from J; junction bases left unmatched: 2. The CDR3 length is 13 residues. The CDR3 is CASSQGTGVGYTF. CDR3 DNA sequence: TGTGCCAGCAGCCAAGGGACAGGGGTCGGCTACACCTTC.

This clone was counted once. The rearrangement uses TRBV6-5 and TRBJ2-7, with D uncertain. The CDR3 contains 16 residues. Germline CDR1 reads MNHEY; CDR2 reads SVGAGI. With 2 bases removed from V and 0 bases from J, the gap between germline ends came to 14 bases. The CDR3 nucleotides are TGTGCCAGCAGTTACAATCTTCCTGGAAACTCCTACGAGCAGTACTTC. This gives the protein CASSYNLPGNSYEQYF.

This chain joins TRBV29-1 and TRBJ1-1; tentatively, D is TRBD1 (6 bases). V was shortened by 7 bases and J by 0 bases, with 18 bases between the two germline ends. CDR1 is SQVTM and CDR2 is ANQGSEA in the germline V gene. The CDR3 is made up of 15 amino acids. As DNA, the CDR3 is TGCAGCGCCCAAACGGGGGCCGGCGTGAACACTGAAGCTTTCTTT. This encodes CSAQTGAGVNTEAFF.

V usage is TRBV28 and J usage is TRBJ1-2, with unresolved D. Per the germline V gene, CDR1 is MDHEN and CDR2 is SYDVKM. This CDR3 is built from 12 residues. The V and J ends lost 8 bases and 7 bases respectively, with 14 bases between them. The CDR3 nucleotides are TGTGCCAGCCAGCCAAGGTTGGGTGGCTACACCTTC. Its translation is CASQPRLGGYTF.

J is TRBJ2-5 and V is TRBV4-3; TRBD1 is a possible D gene (7 bases). The CDR3 loop spans 15 amino acids. Germline CDR1 reads LGHNA; CDR2 reads YSLEER. V shed 0 bases and J shed 4 bases, with 12 bases lying between them. The CDR3 coding sequence is TGCGCCAGCAGCCAAGACAGGGGGGTTGCAGAGACCCAGTACTTC. This codes for CASSQDRGVAETQYF.

The genes are TRBV7-3 and TRBJ1-1; 9 nucleotides agree with TRBD1. The J segment lost 7 bases and the V segment lost 5 bases, leaving 5 bases of the junction unmatched. Germline CDR1 SGHTA, CDR2 FQGTGA. This CDR3 region has 13 residues. The CDR3 coding sequence is TGTGCCAGCAGCCCCGGGACAGGGTTTGAAGCTTTCTTT. This encodes CASSPGTGFEAFF. Together with reference TRBV7-3 and TRBJ1-1, the CDR3 gives the full variable domain: GAGVSQTPSNKVTEKGKYVELRCDPISGHTALYWYRQSLGQGPEFLIYFQGTGAADDSGLPNDRFFAVRPEGSVSTLKIQRTERGDSAVYLCASSPGTGFEAFFGQGTRLTVV.

V usage is TRBV28 and J usage is TRBJ1-5; 7 nucleotides match TRBD1. Per the germline V gene, CDR1 is MDHEN and CDR2 is SYDVKM. The CDR3 contains 16 residues. V was clipped by 6 bases and J by 7 bases; unmatched bases: 15. DNA of the CDR3: TGTGCCAGCAGCTCATTTCAGGGGGTAGGGGCACAGCCCCAGCATTTT. It is translated as CASSSFQGVGAQPQHF.

This clone was observed a handful of times. The V and J genes are TRBV12-3 or TRBV12-4 and TRBJ1-6, with D unclear. The CDR3 is 13 amino acids. With 5 bases removed from V and 9 bases from J, the gap between germline ends came to 11 bases. The CDR3 sequence: CASSLVLRSPLHF. The CDR3 DNA reads TGTGCCAGCAGTCTAGTTCTCCGTTCACCCCTCCACTTT.

V and J are TRBV6-5 and TRBJ2-1; TRBD2 matches at 9 bases. Germline V gene lookup returns CDR1 MNHEY and CDR2 SVGAGI. CDR3 length: 15 amino acids. V lost 4 bases, J lost 7 bases, and 8 bases stayed unmatched. The CDR3 coding sequence is TGTGCCAGCAGTTGGTTAGCGGGGGCGGGAAATGAGCAGTTCTTC. Protein sequence: CASSWLAGAGNEQFF.

The sample holds one count of this clone. The chain is built from TRBV9 and TRBJ2-7, with 9 bases fitting TRBD2. The CDR3 contains 16 residues. The germline V gene encodes CDR1 SGDLS and CDR2 YYNGEE. V dropped 3 bases and J dropped 2; count of bases not matched to a gene: 9. CDR3 amino acids: CASSANWGGRAYEQYF. In DNA, the CDR3 is TGTGCCAGCAGCGCAAACTGGGGCGGGAGGGCCTACGAGCAGTACTTC.